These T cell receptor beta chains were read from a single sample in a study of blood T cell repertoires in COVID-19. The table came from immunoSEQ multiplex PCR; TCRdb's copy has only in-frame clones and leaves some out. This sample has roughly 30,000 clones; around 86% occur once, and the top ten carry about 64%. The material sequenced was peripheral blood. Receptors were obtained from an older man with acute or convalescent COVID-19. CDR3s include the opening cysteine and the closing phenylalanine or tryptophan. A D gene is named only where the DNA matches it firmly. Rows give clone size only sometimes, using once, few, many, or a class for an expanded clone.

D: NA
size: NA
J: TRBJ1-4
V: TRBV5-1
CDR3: CASSNPQGYNEKLFF
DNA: TGCGCCAGCAGCAATCCCCAGGGGTATAATGAAAAACTGTTTTTT

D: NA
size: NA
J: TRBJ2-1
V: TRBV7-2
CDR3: CASSLGVAWHNEQFF
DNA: TGTGCCAGCAGCTTAGGGGTAGCCTGGCACAATGAGCAGTTCTTC

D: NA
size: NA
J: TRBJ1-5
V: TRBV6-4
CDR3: CASRGDLSNQPQHF
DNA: TGTGCCAGCAGAGGAGATCTTAGCAATCAGCCCCAGCATTTT

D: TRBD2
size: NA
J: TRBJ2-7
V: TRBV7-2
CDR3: CASGLGTGAYEQYF
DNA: TGTGCCAGCGGACTAGGTACCGGGGCCTACGAGCAGTACTTC

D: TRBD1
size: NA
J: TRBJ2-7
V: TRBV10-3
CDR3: CAISDLRDRGYEQYF
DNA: TGTGCCATCAGTGACCTCCGGGACAGAGGCTACGAGCAGTACTTC

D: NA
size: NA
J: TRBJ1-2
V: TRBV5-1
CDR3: CASSFGSNGYTF
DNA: TGCGCCAGCAGCTTCGGGTCGAACGGCTACACCTTC

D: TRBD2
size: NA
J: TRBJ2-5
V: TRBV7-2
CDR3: CASSLGLSSGYQETQYF
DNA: TGTGCCAGCAGCTTAGGTCTGTCTAGCGGGTACCAAGAGACCCAGTACTTC

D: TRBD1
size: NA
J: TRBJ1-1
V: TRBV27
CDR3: CASTRDRMNTEAFF
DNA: TGTGCCAGCACCCGGGACAGAATGAACACTGAAGCTTTCTTT

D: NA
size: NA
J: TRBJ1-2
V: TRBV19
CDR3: CASSTGGTNYGYTF
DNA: TGTGCCAGTAGTACGGGTGGAACTAACTATGGCTACACCTTC

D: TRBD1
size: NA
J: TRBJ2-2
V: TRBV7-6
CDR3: CASSLRTKGAADTGELFF
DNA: TGTGCCAGCAGCCTAAGGACCAAGGGGGCAGCGGACACCGGGGAGCTGTTTTTT

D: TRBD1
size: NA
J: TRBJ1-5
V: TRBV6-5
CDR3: CASSRDRGVNQPQHF
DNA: TGTGCCAGCAGTCGGGACAGGGGGGTAAATCAGCCCCAGCATTTT

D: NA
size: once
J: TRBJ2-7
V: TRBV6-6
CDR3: CASSQGKAYEQYF
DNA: TGTGCCAGCAGTCAGGGGAAGGCCTACGAGCAGTACTTC

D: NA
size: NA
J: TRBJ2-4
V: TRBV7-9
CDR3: CASSLDSDIQYF
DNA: TGTGCCAGCAGCTTAGATTCGGACATTCAGTACTTC

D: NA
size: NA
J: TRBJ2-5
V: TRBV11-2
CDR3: CASSPLRTQETQYF
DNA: TGTGCCAGCAGCCCTTTGCGGACTCAAGAGACCCAGTACTTC

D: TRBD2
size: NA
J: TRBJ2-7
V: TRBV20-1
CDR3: CSASRREGHNEQYF
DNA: TGCAGTGCTAGTAGAAGGGAGGGCCACAACGAGCAGTACTTC

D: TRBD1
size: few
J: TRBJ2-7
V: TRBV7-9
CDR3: CASSTRRQGHEQYF
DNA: TGTGCCAGCAGCACCCGCCGACAGGGTCACGAGCAGTACTTC

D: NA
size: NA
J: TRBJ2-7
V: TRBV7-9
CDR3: CAEDGGAYEQYF
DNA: TGTGCCGAGGACGGGGGAGCCTACGAGCAGTACTTC

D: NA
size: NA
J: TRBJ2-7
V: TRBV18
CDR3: CASSGGTHLYEQYF
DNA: TGTGCCAGCTCGGGGGGAACACATCTCTACGAGCAGTACTTC

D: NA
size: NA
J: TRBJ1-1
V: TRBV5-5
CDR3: CASSLLGGNTEAFF
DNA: TGTGCCAGCAGCTTATTAGGAGGGAACACTGAAGCTTTCTTT

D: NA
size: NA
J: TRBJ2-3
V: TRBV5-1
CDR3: CASNPTDTDTQYF
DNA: TGCGCCAGCAACCCGACAGACACAGATACGCAGTATTTT

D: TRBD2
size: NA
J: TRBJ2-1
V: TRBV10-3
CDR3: CAISDGGGLPGEQFF
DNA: TGTGCCATCAGTGACGGGGGAGGGCTCCCAGGGGAGCAGTTCTTC